The 20 T cell receptor beta chains given below trace back to one sample, sequenced in a study of regulatory T cells in long-lasting Graves disease. The time point is: newly diagnosed GD, antithyroid drugs for less than 3 months. From PBMCs, RNA was extracted and then used to make the TCR library. Construction of TCR beta libraries relied on iRepertoire HTBI primers and on Arm-PCR targeting CDR3 regions. TCRdb reanalysed the multiplex PCR reads using MiXCR and keeps one entry per CDR3 protein. The table records over 300,000 distinct CDR3 sequences, around 16% of them present only once. The source was peripheral blood mononuclear cells (PBMCs), collected at new diagnosis, from a patient treated with antithyroid drugs. These receptors came from a female donor with Graves disease.

This clonotype occurred a few times. This chain joins TRBV5-1 and TRBJ2-5, with 9 bases lining up with TRBD2. The CDR3 consists of 16 residues. Trimming cost V 0 bases and J 1 base; bases outside gene matches: 4. CDR1 is SGHRS, CDR2 YFSETQ, per germline. The CDR3 region has the DNA TGCGCCAGCAGCTTGGGTCTAGCGGGACTCCAAGAGACCCAGTACTTC. As protein: CASSLGLAGLQETQYF.

This clonotype was seen a handful of times. The chain uses TRBV5-5 and TRBJ1-5; unclear D gene. Germline CDR1 SGHKS, CDR2 YYEKEE (reference sequence). The ends were cut back, 4 bases at V and 0 bases at J, with 20 bases in the middle. CDR3 length equals 18 residues. The CDR3 region is CASSPAQNRVYSNQPQHF. DNA for the CDR3: TGTGCCAGCAGCCCCGCGCAGAACCGGGTCTATAGCAATCAGCCCCAGCATTTT.

In its sample, this clonotype was seen many times. V is TRBV6-1 and J is TRBJ2-1, with 12 bases lining up with TRBD2. The CDR3 spans 15 residues. CDR1 is MNHNS and CDR2 is SASEGT in the germline V gene. The trim removed 8 bases at V and 4 bases at J, leaving 6 bases unmatched. For the CDR3, the DNA is TGTGCCAGCGTTCGGACTAGCGGGGCTTACAATGAGCAGTTCTTC. Protein sequence: CASVRTSGAYNEQFF.

This clonotype was seen repeatedly, ten times or more. The rearrangement joins TRBV3-1 to TRBJ1-1; a possible D gene is TRBD1 (5 bases). V lost 2 bases and J 5 bases, leaving 12 bases between the germline ends. From germline, CDR1 is LGHDT and CDR2 YNNKEL (reference sequence). This CDR3 has 14 residues. This chain's CDR3 is CASSQQGSNTEAFF. CDR3 sequence (DNA): TGTGCCAGCAGCCAACAGGGTTCTAATACTGAAGCTTTCTTT.

As DNA, the CDR3 is TGTGCCAGCAGCTTAGGGACTAGCGGGAGGGCGGGGTACAATGAGCAGTTCTTC. Amino acids: CASSLGTSGRAGYNEQFF. The J gene is TRBJ2-1, the V gene TRBV7-2; the match to TRBD2 covers 15 bases. J lost 4 bases, V lost 1 base, and 5 bases had no gene match. CDR1 is SGHTA and CDR2 is FQGNSA in the germline V gene. The CDR3 extends over 18 amino acids.

The rearrangement links TRBV6-2 or TRBV6-3 to TRBJ2-3; perhaps TRBD1 as D (6 bases). The CDR3 loop spans 17 amino acids. V shed 4 bases and J shed 7 bases, with 24 bases lying between them. The germline V gene encodes CDR1 MNHEY and CDR2 SVGEGT. The CDR3 nucleotides read TGTGCCAGCAGTTCGCCGGGACAAAAGCCGACCACGAATACGCAGTATTTT. It translates to CASSSPGQKPTTNTQYF.

This clonotype showed up just a few times. J is TRBJ2-2 and V is TRBV5-6; tentative D call: TRBD1 (5 bases). Germline V lookup: CDR1 SGHDT, CDR2 YYEEEE. V lost 1 base to trimming and J lost 4 bases, with 29 bases between them. The CDR3 extends over 21 amino acids. The DNA of the CDR3 is TGTGCCAGCAGCTTGCTTAGGGTCTTACAGACAGTTGAGTCGGCCACCGGGGAGCTGTTTTTT. Amino acids: CASSLLRVLQTVESATGELFF.

The table lists this clonotype with many counts. The V call is TRBV5-1, the J call TRBJ2-7; D is ambiguous. V was clipped by 3 bases and J by 3 bases, with 10 bases between them. Looked up from germline, CDR1 is SGHRS and CDR2 is YFSETQ. The CDR3 has 13 amino acids. CDR3 region: CASSSQLNYEQYF. CDR3 DNA sequence: TGCGCCAGCAGCTCACAGCTGAACTACGAGCAGTACTTC.

In this sample, this clonotype turned up many times. The V and J genes are TRBV7-9 and TRBJ2-1, with TRBD1 matching over 8 bases. With V trimmed by 5 bases and J by 2 bases, 2 bases remained unmatched. Germline values: CDR1 SEHNR, CDR2 FQNEAQ (reference sequence). The CDR3 spans 14 residues. This chain's CDR3 is CASSPTGAYNEQFF. CDR3 in DNA: TGTGCCAGCAGCCCGACAGGGGCCTACAATGAGCAGTTCTTC.

The V call is TRBV20-1, the J call TRBJ2-4; D is uncertain. The ends were cut back, 1 base at V and 2 bases at J, with 12 bases in the middle. CDR3 length: 15 amino acids. Germline values: CDR1 DFQATT, CDR2 SNEGSKA (reference sequence). The CDR3 nucleotides read TGCAGTGCTAGAGCCCCCCCGGTAACCAAAAACATTCAGTACTTC. Its protein is CSARAPPVTKNIQYF.

The V and J genes are TRBV6-1 and TRBJ1-1; the match to TRBD1 covers 9 bases. Trimming at V came to 6 bases and at J to 3 bases, leaving 5 bases not matched to a gene. This CDR3 comprises 14 residues. The germline V gene has CDR1 MNHNS and CDR2 SASEGT. The CDR3 DNA is TGTGCCAGCAGGGACAGGGGCGGGGACACTGAAGCTTTCTTT. It yields the protein CASRDRGGDTEAFF.

This clonotype has just a few counts. J is TRBJ2-2 and V is TRBV5-1, with 10 nucleotides matching TRBD1. Looked up from germline, CDR1 is SGHRS and CDR2 is YFSETQ. The V segment lost 4 bases and the J segment 6 bases; nucleotides outside the gene matches: 9. The CDR3 length is 16 residues. In DNA form, the CDR3 reads TGCGCCAGCAGCCTCACCCCCGGGACAGGGGCCGGGGAGCTGTTTTTT. Translated, it gives CASSLTPGTGAGELFF.

The genes are TRBV9 and TRBJ2-2; TRBD2 agrees at 8 bases. Germline CDR1 is SGDLS and CDR2 is YYNGEE. Trimming at V came to 0 bases and at J to 3 bases, leaving 4 bases not matched to a gene. This CDR3 has 16 amino acids. CDR3 in DNA: TGTGCCAGCAGCGTAGTTTATAGCGGGGACACCGGGGAGCTGTTTTTT. Its protein is CASSVVYSGDTGELFF.

The chain links TRBV20-1 to TRBJ2-3; D is perhaps TRBD2 (6 bases). V lost 5 bases, J lost 0 bases, and 12 bases lay in between. CDR1 and CDR2 (germline): DFQATT, SNEGSKA (reference sequence). The length of the CDR3 is 14 residues. The CDR3 DNA reads as TGCAGTGCTCGACGACTAGAAAGCACAGATACGCAGTATTTT. Amino acids: CSARRLESTDTQYF.

At least ten counts were recorded for this clonotype. The V gene is TRBV20-1, the J gene TRBJ2-1; D is ambiguous. The CDR3 sequence is 14 residues long. The V end lost 3 bases, the J end lost 0 bases, and 9 bases lay between the germline ends. Germline V gives CDR1 DFQATT, CDR2 SNEGSKA (reference sequence). The CDR3 DNA reads as TGCAGTGCTAGCGGTTCGAGCTCCTACAATGAGCAGTTCTTC. Translating gives CSASGSSSYNEQFF.

At least ten counts were recorded for this clonotype. The chain has TRBV4-1 and TRBJ1-1, with D unresolved. CDR1 is MGHRA, CDR2 YSYEKL, per germline. This CDR3 comprises 14 residues. V lost 6 bases, J lost 1 base, and 12 bases lay in between. For the CDR3, the DNA is TGCGCCAGCAGGGGAAGCGTCGGGAACACTGAAGCTTTCTTT. Protein: CASRGSVGNTEAFF.

This clonotype was observed many times. This chain uses TRBV3-1 with TRBJ1-5, with TRBD1 matching 8 bases. J was trimmed by 4 bases and V by 4 bases; bases with no gene match: 9. This CDR3 is built from 16 residues. Germline V gives CDR1 LGHDT, CDR2 YNNKEL (reference sequence). The CDR3 protein is CASSPGQGGLNQPQHF. The CDR3 DNA follows: TGTGCCAGCAGCCCCGGACAGGGAGGTTTGAATCAGCCCCAGCATTTT.

V usage is TRBV4-2 and J usage is TRBJ2-7; no clear D. Germline lookup yields CDR1 LGHNA and CDR2 YNFKEQ. CDR3 length: 15 residues. V was clipped by 5 bases and J by 2 bases, with 16 bases between them. The CDR3: CASSSSFLETYEQYF. Written as DNA, the CDR3 is TGTGCCAGCAGCTCTTCGTTCTTAGAAACCTACGAGCAGTACTTC.

CDR3 DNA: TGCGCCAGCAGCTGGGACAGTCGAAGCTCCTATAATTCACCCCTCCACTTT. Encoded protein: CASSWDSRSSYNSPLHF. The chain employs TRBV5-1 and TRBJ1-6, with 7 bases aligning to TRBD1. The germline V gene has CDR1 SGHRS and CDR2 YFSETQ. The CDR3 consists of 17 residues. The trim removed 3 bases at V and 0 bases at J, leaving 6 bases unmatched.

The V call is TRBV5-4, the J call TRBJ1-2; perhaps TRBD1 as D (6 bases). Trimming removed 4 bases from V and 4 bases from J, with 17 bases in between. The CDR3 consists of 15 residues. Germline lookup yields CDR1 SGHNT and CDR2 YYREEE (reference sequence). CDR3 nucleotide sequence: TGTGCCAGCAGCCGCCTGACAGGACAATTCTATGGCTACACCTTC. Amino acids: CASSRLTGQFYGYTF.